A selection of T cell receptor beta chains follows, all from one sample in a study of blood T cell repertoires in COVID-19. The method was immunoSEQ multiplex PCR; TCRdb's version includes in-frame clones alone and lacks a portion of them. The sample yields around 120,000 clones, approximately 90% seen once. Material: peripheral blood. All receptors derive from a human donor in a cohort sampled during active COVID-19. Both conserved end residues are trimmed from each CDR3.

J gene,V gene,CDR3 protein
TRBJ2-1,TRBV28,ASSLAGGEQF
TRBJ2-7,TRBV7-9,ASSSAGQSSSYEQY
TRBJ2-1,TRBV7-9,ASSLTVRDEQF
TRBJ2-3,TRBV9,ASSARLAASTDTQY
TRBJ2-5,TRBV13,ASSLGAGKETQY
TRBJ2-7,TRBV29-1,SVVDRGPYEQY
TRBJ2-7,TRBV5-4,ASSRTGIPHEQY
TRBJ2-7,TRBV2,ASSDGGSAYEQY
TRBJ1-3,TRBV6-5,ATRDSPTPTIY
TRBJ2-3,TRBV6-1,ASSEINSGRALTDTQY
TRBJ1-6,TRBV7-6,ASSPSTGTFSPLH
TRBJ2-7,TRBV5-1,ASSSLAGTSSYEQY
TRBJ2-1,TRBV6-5,ASSSSGLAGLHEQF
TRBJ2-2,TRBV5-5,ASSLEGISNTGELF
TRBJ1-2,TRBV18,ASPPSQDYGYT
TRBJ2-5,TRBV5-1,ASTRQGSETQY
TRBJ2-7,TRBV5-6,ASSYGLAAYEQY
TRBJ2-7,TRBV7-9,ASSLGVPGQGYEQY
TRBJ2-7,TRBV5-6,ASSSRAGGIYEQY
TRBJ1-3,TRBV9,ASSAHLSSGNTIY
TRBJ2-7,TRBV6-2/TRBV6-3,ASSLRAAGTGAYEQY
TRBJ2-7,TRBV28,ASSLGVGPMEKEQY
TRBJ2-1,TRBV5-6,ASRPGLPSYNEQF
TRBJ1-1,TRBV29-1,SVSRGSNTEAF
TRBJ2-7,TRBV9,ASSVAPQRGIREQY
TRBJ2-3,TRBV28,ASNLQGASTDTQY
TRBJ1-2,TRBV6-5,ASSYGGYGYT
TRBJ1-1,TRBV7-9,ASSATGTGLRSTEAF
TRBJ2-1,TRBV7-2,ASSVAVYNEQF
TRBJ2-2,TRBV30,AWRLQGYPGELF
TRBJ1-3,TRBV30,AWSRSSGNTIY
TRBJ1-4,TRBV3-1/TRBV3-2,ASSRGTGIEKLF
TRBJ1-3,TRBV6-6,ASKEGQEAGNTIY
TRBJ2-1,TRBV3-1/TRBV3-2,ASSRGQGAPRVYNEQF
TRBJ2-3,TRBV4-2,ASSQVGVAGGTDTQY
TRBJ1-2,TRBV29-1,SVQRAGGDGYT
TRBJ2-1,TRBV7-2,ASSDRSGSSYNEQF
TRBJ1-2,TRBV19,ASSTDRAIGYT
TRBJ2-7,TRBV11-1,ASSLGGRKY
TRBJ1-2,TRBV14,ASSRMKGGSLGYT
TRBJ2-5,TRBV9,ASSFNEQETQY
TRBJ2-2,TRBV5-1,ASSSRTPMAGELF
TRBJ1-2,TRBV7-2,ASSLSGHYGYT
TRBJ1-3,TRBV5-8,ASSLQGAEGNTIY
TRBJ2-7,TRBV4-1,ASSQVDQAYEQY
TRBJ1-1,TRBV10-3,AISGTVQGNTEAF
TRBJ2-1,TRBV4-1,ASSLAGTSGTREQF